The rows below give T cell receptor beta chains drawn from one sample of a study of cytomegalovirus exposure and HLA in healthy donors. Here immunoSEQ multiplex PCR was the method, and the copy in TCRdb shows in-frame clones only, minus some. Among 90,000 to 100,000 clones listed, roughly 80% were seen once. What was sequenced was PBMCs. These receptors originate from a woman aged 55 to 70 in good health and CMV-seronegative. Both conserved end residues are part of each CDR3. Fields, in order: J gene, V gene, CDR3 protein.

TRBJ2-4 | TRBV10-3 | CAISDRDRGKNIQYF
TRBJ2-1 | TRBV10-3 | CAISGPGTSGYNEQFF
TRBJ2-7 | TRBV4-1 | CASSQDHTAYEQYF
TRBJ1-1 | TRBV2 | CASSEDPGFEAFF
TRBJ2-1 | TRBV30 | CAWNRRTSGRGAYNEQFF
TRBJ2-7 | TRBV4-1 | CASSLPGVDEQYF
TRBJ2-7 | TRBV14 | CASRTSGVYEQYF
TRBJ2-3 | TRBV6-6 | CASRREGSTDTQYF
TRBJ2-1 | TRBV7-8 | CASSGLAISNEQFF
TRBJ1-1 | TRBV30 | CAWLGGKKDRTTEAFF
TRBJ1-3 | TRBV7-6 | CASSPGPGAGNTIYF
TRBJ1-5 | TRBV6-5 | CASSGGVGNQPQHF
TRBJ2-1 | TRBV7-6 | CASSLDRDSDYNEQFF
TRBJ1-3 | TRBV28 | CASSPPGATGNTIYF
TRBJ2-2 | TRBV4-1 | CASSQRAGNTGELFF
TRBJ2-3 | TRBV7-8 | CASSLYRGTSGRFADTQYF
TRBJ1-4 | TRBV4-3 | CASSQALQGGEKLFF